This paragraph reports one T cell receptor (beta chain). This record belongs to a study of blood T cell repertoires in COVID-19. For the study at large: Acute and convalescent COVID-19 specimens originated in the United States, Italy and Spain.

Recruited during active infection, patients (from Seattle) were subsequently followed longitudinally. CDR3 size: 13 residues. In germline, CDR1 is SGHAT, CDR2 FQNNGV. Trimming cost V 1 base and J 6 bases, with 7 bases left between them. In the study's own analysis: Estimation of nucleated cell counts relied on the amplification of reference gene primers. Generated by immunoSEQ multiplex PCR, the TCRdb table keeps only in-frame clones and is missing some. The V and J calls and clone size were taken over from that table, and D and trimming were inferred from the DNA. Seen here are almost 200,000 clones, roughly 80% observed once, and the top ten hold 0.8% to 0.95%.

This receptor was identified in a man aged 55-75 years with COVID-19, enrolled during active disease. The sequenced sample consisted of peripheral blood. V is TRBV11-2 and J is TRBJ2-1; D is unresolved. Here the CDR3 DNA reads TGTGCCAGCAGCTTAGCACAGCCCAATGAGCAGTTCTTC. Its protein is CASSLAQPNEQFF.